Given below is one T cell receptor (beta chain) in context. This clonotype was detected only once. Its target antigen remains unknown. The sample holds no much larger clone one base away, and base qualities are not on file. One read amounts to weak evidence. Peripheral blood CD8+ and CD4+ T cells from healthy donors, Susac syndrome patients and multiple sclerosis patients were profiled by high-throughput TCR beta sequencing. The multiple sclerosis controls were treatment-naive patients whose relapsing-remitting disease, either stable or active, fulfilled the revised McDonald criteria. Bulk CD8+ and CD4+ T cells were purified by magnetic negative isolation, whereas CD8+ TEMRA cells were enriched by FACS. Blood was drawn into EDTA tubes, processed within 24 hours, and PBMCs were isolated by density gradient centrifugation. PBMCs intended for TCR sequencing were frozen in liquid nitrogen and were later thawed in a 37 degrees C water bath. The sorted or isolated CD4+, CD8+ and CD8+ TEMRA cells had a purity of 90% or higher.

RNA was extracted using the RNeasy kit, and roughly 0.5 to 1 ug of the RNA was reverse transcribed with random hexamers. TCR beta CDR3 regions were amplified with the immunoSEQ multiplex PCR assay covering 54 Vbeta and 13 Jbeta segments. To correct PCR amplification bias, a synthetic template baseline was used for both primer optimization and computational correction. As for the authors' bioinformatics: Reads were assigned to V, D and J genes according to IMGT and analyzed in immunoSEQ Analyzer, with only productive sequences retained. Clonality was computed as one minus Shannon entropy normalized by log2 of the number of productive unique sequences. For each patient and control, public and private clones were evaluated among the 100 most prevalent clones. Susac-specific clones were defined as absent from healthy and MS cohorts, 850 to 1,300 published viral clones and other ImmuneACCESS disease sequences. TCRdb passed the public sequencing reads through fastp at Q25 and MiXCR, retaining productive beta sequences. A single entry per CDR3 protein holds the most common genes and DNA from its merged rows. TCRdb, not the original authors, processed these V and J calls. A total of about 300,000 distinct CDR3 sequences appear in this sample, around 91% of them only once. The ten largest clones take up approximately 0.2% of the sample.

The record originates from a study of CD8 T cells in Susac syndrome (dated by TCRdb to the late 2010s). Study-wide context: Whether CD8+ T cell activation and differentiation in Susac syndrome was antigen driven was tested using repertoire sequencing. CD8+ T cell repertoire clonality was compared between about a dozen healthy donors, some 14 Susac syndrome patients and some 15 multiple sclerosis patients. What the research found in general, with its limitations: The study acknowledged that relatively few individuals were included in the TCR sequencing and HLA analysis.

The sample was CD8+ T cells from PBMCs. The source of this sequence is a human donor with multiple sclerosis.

In nucleotide form, the sequence is TGTGCCAGTAGTATCGGAGTCGCGGGGGGCTCCACTGAAGCTTTCTTT. It translates to CASSIGVAGGSTEAFF. The sequence links TRBV19 to TRBJ1-1; TRBD1 could be the D gene, as 6 bases match. The CDR1 and CDR2 encoded by the germline V gene (reference sequence) are LNHDA and SQIVND. The CDR3 goes from the cysteine to the phenylalanine over 16 residues. The kept DNA is CDR3 alone, 48 bases in frame from the first base. Trimming takes 3 bases from V and 4 bases from J, and the germline ends sit 18 bases apart.